This T cell receptor (beta chain) was obtained from a study of blood T cell repertoires in COVID-19. The overall study: Sites in the United States, Italy and Spain provided acute and convalescent COVID-19 samples. Sample material is recorded as cDNA or gDNA derived from T cells, B-cell-depleted T cells, or PBMCs.

Authors' processing steps: Nucleated cell number was recorded as an estimate derived from reference gene primer amplification. The table came from immunoSEQ multiplex PCR; TCRdb's copy has only in-frame clones and leaves some out. Clone size and V and J calls were adopted from that table, with D and trimming inferred from the DNA. The table has 650,000 to 800,000 clones, just under 90% seen once; the top ten hold more than 0.25%. Trimming removed 6 bases from V and 0 bases from J, with 11 bases in between. The CDR3 contains 14 residues. Germline values: CDR1 MNHNY, CDR2 SVGAGI (reference sequence). V usage is TRBV6-6 and J usage is TRBJ1-1; maybe TRBD1 (5 bases). The sequence was obtained from a woman aged 18-30 years with acute or convalescent COVID-19. The sequencing input was peripheral blood. CDR3 DNA sequence: TGTGCCAGCAGGACGGCGACAGTGAACACTGAAGCTTTCTTT. This sequence encodes CASRTATVNTEAFF.